These 24 T cell receptor beta chains were sequenced from one sample in a study of CD8+ T cells in alopecia areata. Markers including CD4, CD8alpha, NKG2D and NKG2ACE guided sorting of pooled cutaneous lymph node cells. It was cDNA, reverse transcribed from extracted RNA, that served as the sequencing template. The assay was immunoSEQ multiplex PCR, and TCRdb's table has in-frame clones only and misses some. Recorded here are 250,000 or so clones, none singletons. Sequencing input: CD4+ T cells sorted from a lymph node. These receptor sequences come from a C3H/HeJ mouse with alopecia areata. The MHC haplotype of the strain is H2-k.

On this clone itself: Gene names are the mouse ones. The missing CDR3 end, 4 residues past where the read stops, is filled in from the germline J gene. This CDR3 is also generated by other DNA sequences in the sample. The V call is TRBV5, the J call TRBJ2-3; the match to TRBD2 covers 8 bases. The CDR3 spans 16 residues. V lost 0 bases, J lost 3 bases, and 5 bases stayed unmatched. Germline CDR1 reads LGHNA; CDR2 reads YNLKQL (reference sequence). The CDR3 is CASSQDWGGRAETLYF. The sequenced part of the CDR3 DNA is TGTGCCAGCAGCCAAGATTGGGGGGGACGGGCAGAA.

This clone occurred a few times. Germline and genes: mouse. The read ends 4 residues before the CDR3 terminus; that terminus is restored from the germline J gene. Within the sample, other DNA sequences also encode this same CDR3. The chain recombines TRBV19 with TRBJ2-5; 7 nucleotides agree with TRBD1. Germline V gene sequence: CDR1 FNHDT, CDR2 SITEND (reference sequence). The CDR3 has 14 amino acids. V gave up 1 base and J gave up 1 base; unmatched junction bases: 0. The CDR3 region is CASSIQGDQDTQYF. The sequenced part of the CDR3 DNA is TGTGCCAGCAGTATACAGGGGGACCAAGAC.

About this clone: Mouse germline and gene names are used. Sequencing ends 4 residues short of the CDR3 end; the germline J gene provides the rest. The same CDR3 can be traced to other DNA sequences in this sample. V usage is TRBV19 and J usage is TRBJ1-2; TRBD1 is a possible D gene (6 bases). CDR3 size: 15 residues. Trimming cost V 3 bases and J 0 bases, with 12 bases left between them. Germline values: CDR1 FNHDT, CDR2 SITEND (reference sequence). The CDR3 DNA, read in part, is TGTGCCAGCAGTACCCCGGGACAACCAAACTCC. Translated, it gives CASSTPGQPNS. The entire CDR3 protein is CASSTPGQPNSDYTF.

To note about this clone: Here the gene names and germline are mouse. This sample includes further DNA sequences coding for the same CDR3. The CDR3: CASSDADRGSYEQYF. Incomplete CDR3 DNA: TGTGCCAGCAGTGATGCTGACAGGGGATCCTAT. The rearrangement links TRBV13-1 to TRBJ2-7, with 8 bases matching TRBD1. The observed sequence ends 4 residues before the CDR3 terminus, with the missing tail filled in from the germline J gene. The V and J ends lost 0 bases and 1 base, in that order; junction bases with no gene match: 3. The CDR3 covers 15 residues. Germline lookup yields CDR1 NSHNY and CDR2 SYGAGN.

About this clone: Genes and germline are mouse. The sequenced fragment ends 4 residues before the CDR3 boundary, so the rest is inferred from the germline J gene. The gene calls are TRBV13-1 and TRBJ2-5; unclear D gene. With 0 bases removed from V and 2 bases from J, the gap between germline ends came to 7 bases. The CDR3 loop spans 14 amino acids. Per the germline V gene, CDR1 is NSHNY and CDR2 is SYGAGN. The CDR3 loop is CASSDASGQDTQYF. The part of the CDR3 DNA that was read is TGTGCCAGCAGTGATGCTTCAGGCCAAGAC.

As for this clone: Gene names are mouse gene names. Read data end 4 residues before the CDR3 end; the end is taken from the germline J gene. The chain uses TRBV13-3 and TRBJ2-1; TRBD1 agrees at 9 bases. Germline values: CDR1 NNHDY, CDR2 SYVADS. Trimming cost V 6 bases and J 6 bases; bases outside gene matches: 4. This CDR3 comprises 13 residues. The CDR3 sequence is CASTGTGFAEQFF. The part of the CDR3 DNA that was read is TGTGCCAGCACTGGGACAGGGTTTGCT.

To note about this clone: One junction end does not reproduce the germline sequence, and a read error may be involved. The genes are named according to mouse. The CDR3 end lies 4 residues beyond the end of the read and is filled in from the germline J gene. The chain combines TRBV19 with TRBJ1-1, with 8 bases aligning to TRBD1. The germline gives CDR1 FNHDT, CDR2 SITEND (reference sequence). This CDR3 spans 13 amino acids. CDR3 bases read: TGTGCCAGCAGACGACAGGGGAACGCA. This encodes CASRRQGNA. The full-length CDR3 reads as CASRRQGNAEVFF.

As to this clone: Gene names refer to mouse genes. The CDR3 end is not reached by the read, which stops 4 residues before it; the germline J gene fills it in. V usage is TRBV1 and J usage is TRBJ2-3; the D gene is possibly TRBD2 (6 bases). The CDR3 consists of 16 residues. Germline CDR1 reads NSQYPW; CDR2 reads LRSPGD (reference sequence). The V end lost 0 bases, the J end lost 3 bases, and 13 bases lay between the germline ends. CDR3: CTCSADVGGGAETLYF. The covered CDR3 bases are TGCACCTGCAGTGCAGATGTTGGGGGAGGCGCAGAA.

As for this clone: The gene symbols are mouse symbols. The CDR3 protein is CASRTQSAETLYF. The CDR3 bases that were read are TGTGCCAGCAGGACACAGAGTGCAGAA. The chain links TRBV13-1 to TRBJ2-3; D not certain. The CDR3 is cut off 4 residues early in the read; its end comes from the germline J gene. From germline, CDR1 is NSHNY and CDR2 SYGAGN. V was cut by 5 bases and J by 0 bases, with 7 bases left in between. The CDR3 spans 13 residues.

This clone showed up just a few times. Genes here carry mouse names. The read gets to within 4 residues of the CDR3 end, and the germline J gene fills in the rest. The rearrangement links TRBV13-1 to TRBJ2-2, with 8 nucleotides matching TRBD2. The CDR3 is made up of 15 amino acids. Trimming at V came to 2 bases and at J to 5 bases, leaving 5 bases not matched to a gene. CDR1 NSHNY and CDR2 SYGAGN come from the germline V gene. CDR3 bases read: TGTGCCAGCAGTGAGGGGACTGGAGAGACCGGG. Translation gives CASSEGTGETG. The whole CDR3 sequence reads CASSEGTGETGQLYF.

Notes on this clone: Gene names are the mouse ones. The CDR3 is cut off 4 residues early in the read; its end comes from the germline J gene. The rearrangement uses TRBV5 and TRBJ2-7; TRBD2 matches at 12 bases. The CDR3 length is 16 residues. From germline, CDR1 is LGHNA and CDR2 YNLKQL (reference sequence). CDR3 bases read: TGTGCCAGCAGCCAAGATCGGGACTGGGGGGTAAAT. Residues: CASSQDRDWGVN. In full, the CDR3 is CASSQDRDWGVNEQYF.

This clone was observed a few times. Genes and germline come from the mouse. From the germline J gene comes the end of the CDR3, since the read stops 4 residues before it. The chain joins TRBV19 to TRBJ1-2; a weak D match, TRBD1 (5 bases). Trimming took off 2 bases at V and 3 bases at J, with 11 bases between the two ends. The CDR3 totals 14 residues. Germline loops: CDR1 FNHDT, CDR2 SITEND (reference sequence). The CDR3 loop reads CASSISRADSDYTF. Partial CDR3 DNA: TGTGCCAGCAGTATTAGCAGGGCGGACTCC.

Worth noting for this clone: Mouse gene names and germline throughout. The read ends 3 residues early relative to the CDR3; the germline J gene fills the gap. The J gene is TRBJ1-6, the V gene TRBV31; D unclear. TRBJ1-6 is classed as an ORF, of uncertain function. Germline CDR1 reads GKSSPN; CDR2 reads SITVG. The CDR3 runs 13 residues. The V end lost 3 bases, the J end lost 7 bases, and 10 bases lay between the germline ends. The covered CDR3 bases are TGTGCCTGGAGGCTATCAGGCAATTCGCCC. Residues: CAWRLSGNSP. The CDR3, in full, reads CAWRLSGNSPLYF.

This clone was seen a few times. Gene names refer to mouse genes. The sequenced fragment ends 4 residues before the CDR3 boundary, so the rest is inferred from the germline J gene. This chain joins TRBV19 and TRBJ2-3; no clear D. In germline, CDR1 is FNHDT, CDR2 SITEND (reference sequence). Trimming left V 1 base short and J 2 bases short, with 11 bases between. This CDR3 contains 15 residues. CDR3 DNA (partial): TGTGCCAGCAGTATAAGGAACAGAATTGCAGAA. This sequence encodes CASSIRNRIAE. The complete CDR3 sequence is CASSIRNRIAETLYF.

Comments on this clone: Genes here carry mouse names. The read ends 4 residues shy of where the CDR3 ends; the end is completed using the germline J gene. V and J are TRBV13-3 and TRBJ1-1, with 7 bases lining up with TRBD1. Losses at the gene ends were 2 bases for V and 0 bases for J; bases not matched to a gene: 4. The CDR3 consists of 15 residues. Germline V gives CDR1 NNHDY, CDR2 SYVADS. The chain's CDR3 is CASSEGQLANTEVFF. The DNA read from the CDR3 is TGTGCCAGCAGTGAGGGACAGCTTGCAAACACA.

In this sample, this clone turned up a few times. Gene labels here are mouse ones. The sequenced fragment ends 4 residues before the CDR3 boundary, so the rest is inferred from the germline J gene. The chain has TRBV13-2 and TRBJ2-1; D is possibly TRBD1 (6 bases). The length of the CDR3 is 14 residues. V gave up 4 bases and J gave up 0 bases, with 8 bases separating them. Germline CDR1 is NNHNN and CDR2 is SYGAGS (reference sequence). The sequenced CDR3 bases are TGTGCCAGCGGTCCGGGACATAACTATGCT. Amino acid sequence: CASGPGHNYA. The CDR3, in full, reads CASGPGHNYAEQFF.

This clone has ten or more counts. Mouse gene names and germline throughout. The read finishes 4 residues shy of the CDR3 end, and the germline J gene is used to complete it. Other DNA sequences from this sample encode an identical CDR3 as well. This chain uses TRBV13-1 with TRBJ2-1, with 8 bases aligning to TRBD1. This CDR3 is built from 12 residues. Germline CDR1 NSHNY, CDR2 SYGAGN. CDR3 in amino acids: CASSGQGAEQFF. CDR3 DNA, as far as it was read: TGTGCCAGCAGTGGACAGGGGGCT.

Note on this clone: The gene symbols are mouse symbols. The read falls 4 residues short of the CDR3 end, and the missing part is taken from the germline J gene. This CDR3 is also generated by other DNA sequences in the sample. V usage is TRBV13-2 and J usage is TRBJ2-3; 9 nucleotides line up with TRBD2. Germline lookup yields CDR1 NNHNN and CDR2 SYGAGS (reference sequence). Germline trimming cut 0 bases from V and 1 base from J; bases unmatched to any gene: 3. CDR3 length: 16 amino acids. The sequenced CDR3 bases are TGTGCCAGCGGTGATGTCTGGGGGGGTGGTGCAGAA. Translated: CASGDVWGGGAE. The full CDR3 protein reads CASGDVWGGGAETLYF.

A note on this clone: All gene names here are mouse names. The read is 4 residues too short to cover the CDR3 end, so that end is filled in from the germline J gene. The chain has TRBV13-1 and TRBJ2-3, with D perhaps TRBD1 (7 bases). The CDR3 covers 17 residues. Per germline, CDR1 NSHNY and CDR2 SYGAGN. V gave up 1 base and J gave up 0 bases, with 15 bases separating them. The chain's CDR3 is CASSDPSTGTSAETLYF. The CDR3 bases that were read are TGTGCCAGCAGTGATCCCTCGACAGGGACTAGTGCAGAA.

This clone was counted between two and nine times. Genes here carry mouse names. The read falls 4 residues short of the CDR3 end, and the missing part is taken from the germline J gene. Other DNA sequences in the sample encode the same CDR3. The V and J genes are TRBV14 and TRBJ2-7; TRBD1 matches at 7 bases. From germline, CDR1 is SGHDT and CDR2 FRDEAV. The CDR3 loop spans 13 amino acids. CDR3 sequence: CASSPGTEYEQYF. CDR3 DNA (partial): TGTGCCAGCAGCCCCGGGACAGAATAT.

Details on this clone: Here the gene names and germline are mouse. The CDR3 end is not reached by the read, which stops 4 residues before it; the germline J gene fills it in. The chain employs TRBV31 and TRBJ2-1; unclear D gene. The V and J ends lost 0 bases and 4 bases respectively, with 7 bases between them. The V gene's germline CDR1 is GKSSPN and CDR2 SITVG. CDR3 size: 13 residues. The CDR3 is CAWSLAAYAEQFF. The CDR3 bases that were read are TGTGCCTGGAGTCTGGCAGCTTATGCT.

This clone has only a few counts. Mouse gene names apply. The CDR3 here is CASSSAGASSQNTLYF. CDR3 DNA, as far as it was read: TGTGCCAGCAGTTCGGCTGGGGCCTCTAGTCAAAAC. The chain couples TRBV14 to TRBJ2-4, with a weak D call TRBD2 (6 bases). The read halts 4 residues ahead of the CDR3 end, with the missing end drawn from the germline J gene. This CDR3 has 16 amino acids. V lost 3 bases and J lost 0, with 14 bases in between. The germline CDR1 and CDR2 sequences are SGHDT and FRDEAV. The whole variable domain, filled in from reference TRBV14 and TRBJ2-4, reads EAGVTQSPRYAVLQEGQAVSFWCDPISGHDTLYWYQQPRDQGPQLLVYFRDEAVIDNSQLPSDRFSAVRPKGTNSTLKIQSAKQGDTATYLCASSSAGASSQNTLYFGAGTRLSVL.

This clone was seen a few times. Gene names follow the mouse nomenclature. The read terminates 4 residues ahead of where the CDR3 ends, so the germline J gene completes it. Other DNA sequences in this specimen translate into the identical CDR3. The chain recombines TRBV1 with TRBJ2-1, with 10 bases identical to TRBD1. The trim removed 6 bases at V and 2 bases at J, leaving 4 bases unmatched. The CDR3 is made up of 15 amino acids. Germline V gives CDR1 NSQYPW, CDR2 LRSPGD (reference sequence). CDR3 amino acids: CTCSPGTGDYAEQFF. The covered CDR3 bases are TGCACCTGCAGCCCCGGGACAGGGGACTATGCT.

This clone was observed a handful of times. Gene names refer to mouse genes. The read terminates 4 residues before the CDR3 end, so the remaining end is supplied by the germline J gene. Within the sample, other DNA sequences also encode this same CDR3. V and J are TRBV19 and TRBJ2-1; possibly TRBD1 or TRBD2 for D (5 bases each). V lost 2 bases and J 0 bases, leaving 6 bases between the germline ends. Germline V lookup: CDR1 FNHDT, CDR2 SITEND (reference sequence). The CDR3 has 14 residues. The CDR3 region is CASSMGVNYAEQFF. CDR3 DNA (partial): TGTGCCAGCAGTATGGGGGTTAACTATGCT.